A selection of T cell receptor beta chains follows, all from one sample in a study of shared clonotypes between healthy human individuals. TCRdb's copy holds only in-frame clones and misses some; the assay was immunoSEQ multiplex PCR. The sample includes about 380,000 clones, 96% seen only once; the top ten take 0.32%. The sample consisted of memory CD8+ T cells sorted from blood. The receptors derive from a man younger than 45 in good health. The CDR3 runs from the conserved cysteine through the conserved F or W. A D gene is named only where the DNA matches it firmly. Clone sizes are given selectively: once, few, many, or a class where the clone is expanded.

D gene	J gene	clone size	V gene	CDR3 DNA	CDR3 protein
NA	TRBJ2-5	NA	TRBV5-1	TGCGCCAGCAGCCCCGGAGGAGGGGTAGAGACCCAGTACTTC	CASSPGGGVETQYF
NA	TRBJ2-5	NA	TRBV2	TGTGCCAGCACCCGCGACAGACAAGAGACCCAGTACTTC	CASTRDRQETQYF
NA	TRBJ1-5	NA	TRBV28	TGTGCCAGCAGTCCCTCATTTTCACCTCAGCCCCAGCATTTT	CASSPSFSPQPQHF
NA	TRBJ2-7	few	TRBV20-1	TGCAGTGCTAGAGACTACGAGCAGTACTTC	CSARDYEQYF
NA	TRBJ2-3	once	TRBV2	TGTGCCAGCTTGCGCCGGCAGGGCGGAGCAGATACGCAGTATTTT	CASLRRQGGADTQYF
TRBD2	TRBJ2-7	NA	TRBV10-3	TGTGCCATCCTGGCGGGAGGCGAGCAGTACTTC	CAILAGGEQYF
TRBD1	TRBJ2-4	NA	TRBV5-1	TGCGCCAGTTCCGGGACAGCGGACATTCAGTACTTC	CASSGTADIQYF
NA	TRBJ2-7	once	TRBV25-1	TGTGCCAGCAGTGAATCTCGCGAGCAGTACTTC	CASSESREQYF
TRBD2	TRBJ2-7	NA	TRBV10-3	TGTGCCATCAGTGAGCAGATAGCGGGACCCTACGAGCAGTACTTC	CAISEQIAGPYEQYF
NA	TRBJ2-2	NA	TRBV7-9	TGTGCCAGCAGCTTAGATTGGGAAGGGGAGCTGTTTTTT	CASSLDWEGELFF
NA	TRBJ2-1	NA	TRBV5-1	TGCGCCAGCCACGCAGTTTACAATGAGCAGTTCTTC	CASHAVYNEQFF
TRBD1	TRBJ2-1	NA	TRBV6-5	TGTGCCAGCAGTAGTGGGACAGGGGGCAATGAGCAGTTCTTC	CASSSGTGGNEQFF
NA	TRBJ1-2	NA	TRBV15	TGTGCCACCAGCAGAGATCTAAAAGGGAACTATGGCTACACCTTC	CATSRDLKGNYGYTF
NA	TRBJ2-7	NA	TRBV4-1	TGCGCCAGCAGCCAAGCCGCCCTGGCCTACGAGCAGTACTTC	CASSQAALAYEQYF
NA	TRBJ2-5	NA	TRBV6-5	TGTGCCAGCAGTTTTACAGGGATCCGGGAAAGAGAGACCCAGTACTTC	CASSFTGIRERETQYF
NA	TRBJ1-1	once	TRBV19	TGTGCCAGTAGTATTGGGACCCGGCAGGGGAACACTGAAGCTTTCTTT	CASSIGTRQGNTEAFF
TRBD2	TRBJ2-1	once	TRBV7-3	TGTGCCAGCAGCCCGCAGCAACTAGCGGGAGGGCCAGGGGAGCAGTTCTTC	CASSPQQLAGGPGEQFF
TRBD2	TRBJ2-7	NA	TRBV4-2	TGTGCCAGCAGCCAAGATGTTGCGGGAGGGTCCTACGAGCAGTACTTC	CASSQDVAGGSYEQYF
NA	TRBJ1-1	NA	TRBV27	TGTGCCAGCAGTCCATCCTTAGGGGAAGCTTTCTTT	CASSPSLGEAFF
TRBD2	TRBJ2-7	NA	TRBV6-5	TGTGCCAGCAGTTACTCGATAGCGGGAGTCTACGAGCAGTACTTC	CASSYSIAGVYEQYF
TRBD1	TRBJ2-7	NA	TRBV5-6	TGTGCCAGCAGCCGGGCGGGACAGGGGAACGAGCAGTACTTC	CASSRAGQGNEQYF
NA	TRBJ2-7	NA	TRBV13	TGCGCCAGCAGCTTAGGGCGAGCTATCTCCTACGAGCAGTACTTC	CASSLGRAISYEQYF
NA	TRBJ2-7	NA	TRBV7-8	TGTGCCAGCAGCCGCTACTACGAGCAGTACTTC	CASSRYYEQYF
NA	TRBJ2-7	NA	TRBV29-1	TGCAGCGTCGCTAGCGACCCCTACGAGCAGTACTTC	CSVASDPYEQYF
TRBD1	TRBJ2-1	NA	TRBV28	TGTGCCAGCAGTTTAGCCACCCCCGGGACAGGTGCCCAGTTCTTC	CASSLATPGTGAQFF
TRBD1	TRBJ2-7	NA	TRBV28	TGTGCCAGCAGTTCCTCCGGGACAGGGGGCTACGAGCAGTACTTC	CASSSSGTGGYEQYF
TRBD2	TRBJ2-7	NA	TRBV27	TGTGCCAGCAGTTTAAAGGGGTATCGGGCTAGCGGGGAGTTCGAGCAGTACTTC	CASSLKGYRASGEFEQYF
TRBD2	TRBJ2-7	NA	TRBV28	TGTGCCAGCAGTTCTGAGACTAGCGGGAGCTACGAGCAGTACTTC	CASSSETSGSYEQYF
TRBD1	TRBJ2-5	NA	TRBV5-8	TGTGCCAGCGGACAGGGTCCACAGACCCAGTACTTC	CASGQGPQTQYF
NA	TRBJ1-4	NA	TRBV4-1	TGCGCCAGCAGCCAAGATCGGACCGGAAGTAATGAAAAACTGTTTTTT	CASSQDRTGSNEKLFF
NA	TRBJ2-5	NA	TRBV6-6	TGTGCCAGCAGTCACTCCATTCTAGCGGAGACCCAGTACTTC	CASSHSILAETQYF
NA	TRBJ2-1	once	TRBV29-1	TGCAGCGTCATGGTCGAGAGCTCCTACAATGAGCAGTTCTTC	CSVMVESSYNEQFF
NA	TRBJ2-5	NA	TRBV12-2	TGTGCAAGTCGTTCCGAACTAGCGGGAGTATATCAAGAGACCCAGTACTTC	CASRSELAGVYQETQYF
NA	TRBJ1-5	NA	TRBV2	TGTGCCAGCAGAAGGGACGGATACAATCAGCCCCAGCATTTT	CASRRDGYNQPQHF
TRBD1	TRBJ2-7	NA	TRBV5-4	TGTGCCAGCAGCCACGGACAGGGGCCCTACGAGCAGTACTTC	CASSHGQGPYEQYF
NA	TRBJ1-5	NA	TRBV30	TGTGCCTGGAGCGTTGATTCTTATCAGCCCCAGCATTTT	CAWSVDSYQPQHF
NA	TRBJ2-1	NA	TRBV4-1	TGCGCCAGCAGCGGAGCTGGACAGAGGAATGAGCAGTTCTTC	CASSGAGQRNEQFF
NA	TRBJ2-1	NA	TRBV5-4	TGTGCCAGCAGCTTGATCCTATTGGACTCCTACAATGAGCAGTTCTTC	CASSLILLDSYNEQFF
TRBD2	TRBJ2-1	NA	TRBV5-1	TGCGCCAGCAGCTCTCCGGGACTAGCGGGGCGGGCTACCAATGAGCAGTTCTTC	CASSSPGLAGRATNEQFF
NA	TRBJ1-4	NA	TRBV19	TGTGCCAGTAGTATTACCCCCGACGGGGTGGGAGAAAAACTGTTTTTT	CASSITPDGVGEKLFF
NA	TRBJ2-1	NA	TRBV10-1	TGCGCCAGCAAAGACCCTTCACTAGCTTCCTACAATGAGCAGTTCTTC	CASKDPSLASYNEQFF
NA	TRBJ2-7	NA	TRBV20-1	TGCAGTGCGTACTCAGGGTACGAGCAGTACTTC	CSAYSGYEQYF
TRBD1	TRBJ1-3	NA	TRBV18	TGTGCCAGCTCGCCCGACAGGGCCACTGGAAACACCATATATTTT	CASSPDRATGNTIYF
TRBD2	TRBJ2-2	NA	TRBV19	TGTGCCAGTAGTAGAGGACTAGCGGGAAACACCGGGGAGCTGTTTTTT	CASSRGLAGNTGELFF
NA	TRBJ1-2	NA	TRBV19	TGTGCCAGTAGTATTAGGAACTATGGCTACACCTTC	CASSIRNYGYTF
NA	TRBJ2-1	NA	TRBV6-1	TGTGCCAGCAGTGATCCAGCAACCTCCTACAATGAGCAGTTCTTC	CASSDPATSYNEQFF
NA	TRBJ2-5	few	TRBV27	TGTGCCAGCAACAGGGTCGGCCAAGAGACCCAGTACTTC	CASNRVGQETQYF
TRBD2	TRBJ2-2	once	TRBV27	TGTGCCAGCAGACCCAGCGGGATGAGCACGAACACCGGGGAGCTGTTTTTT	CASRPSGMSTNTGELFF
NA	TRBJ1-2	NA	TRBV5-1	TGCGCCAGCAGCCCGGGCTGGGATGGCTACACCTTC	CASSPGWDGYTF
TRBD2	TRBJ2-7	NA	TRBV13	TGTGCCAGCAGCCGCGGGAGGCTATACGAGCAGTACTTC	CASSRGRLYEQYF